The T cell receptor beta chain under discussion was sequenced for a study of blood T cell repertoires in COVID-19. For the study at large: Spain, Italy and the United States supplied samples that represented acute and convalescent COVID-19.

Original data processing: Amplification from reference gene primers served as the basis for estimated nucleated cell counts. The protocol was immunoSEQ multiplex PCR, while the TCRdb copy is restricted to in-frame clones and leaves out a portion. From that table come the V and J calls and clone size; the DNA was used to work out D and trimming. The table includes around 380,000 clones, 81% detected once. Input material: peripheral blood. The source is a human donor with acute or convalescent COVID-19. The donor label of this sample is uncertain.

CDR3 amino acids: CASSDHSQGFFEKLFF. The CDR3 DNA follows: TGTGCCAGCAGTGACCACTCACAGGGTTTTTTCGAAAAACTGTTTTTT. The genes are TRBV25-1 and TRBJ1-4; weak D call: TRBD1 (6 bases). Germline V CDR1 and CDR2: MGHDK, SYGVNS. The V end lost 3 bases, the J end lost 8 bases, and 19 bases lay between the germline ends. This CDR3 spans 16 amino acids.